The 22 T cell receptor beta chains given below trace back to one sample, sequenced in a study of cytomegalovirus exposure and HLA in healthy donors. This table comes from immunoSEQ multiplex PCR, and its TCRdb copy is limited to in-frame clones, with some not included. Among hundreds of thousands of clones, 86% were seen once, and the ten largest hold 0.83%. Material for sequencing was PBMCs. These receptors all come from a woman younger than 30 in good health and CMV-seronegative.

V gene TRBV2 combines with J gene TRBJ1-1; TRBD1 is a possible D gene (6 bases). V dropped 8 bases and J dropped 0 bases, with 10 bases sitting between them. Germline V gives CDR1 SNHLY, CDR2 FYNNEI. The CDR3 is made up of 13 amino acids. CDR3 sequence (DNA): TGTGCCAGCGCAACAGGGATGAACACTGAAGCTTTCTTT. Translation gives CASATGMNTEAFF.

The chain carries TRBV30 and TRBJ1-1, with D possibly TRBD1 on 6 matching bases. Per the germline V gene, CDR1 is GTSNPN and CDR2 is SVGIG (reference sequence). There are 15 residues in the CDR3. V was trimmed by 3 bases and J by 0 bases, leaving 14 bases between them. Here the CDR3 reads CAWRPRTAMNTEAFF. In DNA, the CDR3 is TGTGCCTGGAGACCCCGGACAGCGATGAACACTGAAGCTTTCTTT.

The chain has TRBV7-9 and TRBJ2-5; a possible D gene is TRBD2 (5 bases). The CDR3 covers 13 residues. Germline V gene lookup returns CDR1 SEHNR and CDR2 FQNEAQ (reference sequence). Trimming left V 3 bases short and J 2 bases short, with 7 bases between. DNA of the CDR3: TGTGCCAGCAGCTTCCCGGGACAAGAGACCCAGTACTTC. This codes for CASSFPGQETQYF.

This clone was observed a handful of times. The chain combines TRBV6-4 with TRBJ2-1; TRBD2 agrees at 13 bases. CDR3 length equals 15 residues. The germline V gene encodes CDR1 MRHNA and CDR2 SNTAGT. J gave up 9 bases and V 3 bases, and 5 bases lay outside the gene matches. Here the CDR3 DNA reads TGTGCCAGCAGTGAAACTAGCGGGGGGGCCGGTGAGCAGTTCTTC. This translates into CASSETSGGAGEQFF.

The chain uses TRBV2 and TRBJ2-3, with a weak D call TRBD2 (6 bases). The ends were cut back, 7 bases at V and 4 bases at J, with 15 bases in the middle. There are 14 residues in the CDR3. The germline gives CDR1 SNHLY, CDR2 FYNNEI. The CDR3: CASTNRTNSDTQYF. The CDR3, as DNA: TGTGCCAGCACTAATAGGACTAACTCAGATACGCAGTATTTT.

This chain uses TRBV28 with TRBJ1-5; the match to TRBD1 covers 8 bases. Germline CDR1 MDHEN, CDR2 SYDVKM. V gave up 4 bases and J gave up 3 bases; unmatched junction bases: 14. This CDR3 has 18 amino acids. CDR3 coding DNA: TGTGCCAGCAGTTCACCGGGACAGGAGGTTTGGCCCAATCAGCCCCAGCATTTT. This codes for CASSSPGQEVWPNQPQHF.

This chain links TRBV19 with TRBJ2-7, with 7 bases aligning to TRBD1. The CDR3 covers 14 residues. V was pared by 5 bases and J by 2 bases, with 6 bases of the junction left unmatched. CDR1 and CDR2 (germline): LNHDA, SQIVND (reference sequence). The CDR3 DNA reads TGTGCCAGTAGTTCCCCTGGACAGGCCTACGAGCAGTACTTC. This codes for CASSSPGQAYEQYF.

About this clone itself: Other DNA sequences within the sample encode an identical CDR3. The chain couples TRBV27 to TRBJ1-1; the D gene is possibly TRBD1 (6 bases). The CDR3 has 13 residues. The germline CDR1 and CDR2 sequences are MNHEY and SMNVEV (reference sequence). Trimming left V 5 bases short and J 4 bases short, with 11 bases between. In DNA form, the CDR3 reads TGTGCCAGCAGTCTGAGGGGGAGCACTGAAGCTTTCTTT. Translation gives CASSLRGSTEAFF.

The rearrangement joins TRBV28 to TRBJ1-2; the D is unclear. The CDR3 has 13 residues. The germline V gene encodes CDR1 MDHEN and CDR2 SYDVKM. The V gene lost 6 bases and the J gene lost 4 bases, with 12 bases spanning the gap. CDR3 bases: TGTGCCAGCAGGGCAGCTTCGGGCTATGGCTACACCTTC. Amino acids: CASRAASGYGYTF.

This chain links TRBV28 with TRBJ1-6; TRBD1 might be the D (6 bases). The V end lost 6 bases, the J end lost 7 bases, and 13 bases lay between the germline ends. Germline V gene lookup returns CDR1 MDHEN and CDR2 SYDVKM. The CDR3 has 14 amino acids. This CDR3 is CASSPGGSNSPLHF. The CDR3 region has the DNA TGTGCCAGCAGCCCTGGGGGCAGCAATTCACCCCTCCACTTT.

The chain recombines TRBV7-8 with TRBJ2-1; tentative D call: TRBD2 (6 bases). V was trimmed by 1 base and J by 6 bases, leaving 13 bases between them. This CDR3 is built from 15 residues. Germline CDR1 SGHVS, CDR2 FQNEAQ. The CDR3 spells CASSLVAGPVNEQFF. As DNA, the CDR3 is TGTGCCAGCAGCTTAGTCGCGGGGCCGGTCAATGAGCAGTTCTTC.

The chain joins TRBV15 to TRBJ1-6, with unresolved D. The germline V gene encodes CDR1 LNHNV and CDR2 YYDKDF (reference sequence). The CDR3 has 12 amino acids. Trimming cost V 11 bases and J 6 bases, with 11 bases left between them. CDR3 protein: CAATPGNSPLHF. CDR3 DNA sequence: TGTGCCGCGACGCCGGGTAATTCACCCCTCCACTTT.

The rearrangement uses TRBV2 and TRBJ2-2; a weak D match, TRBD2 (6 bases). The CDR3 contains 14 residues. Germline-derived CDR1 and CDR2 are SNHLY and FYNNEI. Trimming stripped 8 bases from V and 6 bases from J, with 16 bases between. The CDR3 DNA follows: TGTGCCAGCCGCGGGGTTAGGTTGGCCGGGGAGCTGTTTTTT. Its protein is CASRGVRLAGELFF.

The CDR3 sequence: CASRQGFRDTQYF. The CDR3 DNA reads TGTGCCAGCAGACAGGGGTTTAGGGATACGCAGTATTTT. The chain is built from TRBV6-5 and TRBJ2-3; TRBD1 matches at 7 bases. Unmatched junction bases numbered 6, after V lost 6 bases and J lost 6 bases. This CDR3 spans 13 amino acids. Germline V gene sequence: CDR1 MNHEY, CDR2 SVGAGI.

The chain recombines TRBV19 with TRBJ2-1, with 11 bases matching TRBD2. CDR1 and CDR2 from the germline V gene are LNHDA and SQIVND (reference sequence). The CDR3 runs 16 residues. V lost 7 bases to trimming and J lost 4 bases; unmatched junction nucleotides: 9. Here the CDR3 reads CASNLRTSGLYNEQFF. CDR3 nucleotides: TGTGCCAGTAATTTACGGACTAGCGGGCTATACAATGAGCAGTTCTTC.

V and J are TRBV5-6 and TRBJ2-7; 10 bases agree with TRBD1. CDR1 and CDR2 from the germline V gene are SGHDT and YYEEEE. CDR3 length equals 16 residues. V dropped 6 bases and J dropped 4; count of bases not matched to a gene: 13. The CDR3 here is CASTPGDRGPNYEQYF. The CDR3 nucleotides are TGTGCCAGCACCCCTGGGGACAGGGGCCCTAATTACGAGCAGTACTTC.

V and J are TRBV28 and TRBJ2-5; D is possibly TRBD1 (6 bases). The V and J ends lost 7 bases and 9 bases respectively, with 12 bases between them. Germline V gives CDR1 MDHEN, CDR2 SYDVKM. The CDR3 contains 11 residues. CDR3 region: CASKLDRSQYF. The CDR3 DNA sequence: TGTGCCAGCAAACTTGACAGGTCCCAGTACTTC.

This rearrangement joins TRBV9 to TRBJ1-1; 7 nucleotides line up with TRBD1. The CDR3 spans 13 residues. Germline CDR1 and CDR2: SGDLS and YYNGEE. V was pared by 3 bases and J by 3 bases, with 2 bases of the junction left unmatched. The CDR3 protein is CASSETGDTEAFF. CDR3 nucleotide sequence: TGTGCCAGCAGCGAAACAGGGGACACTGAAGCTTTCTTT.

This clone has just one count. This CDR3 is CASSSGLNTGELFF. Here the CDR3 DNA reads TGTGCCAGCAGTTCGGGACTAAACACCGGGGAGCTGTTTTTT. This chain links TRBV27 with TRBJ2-2; 7 bases align to TRBD2. The CDR3 spans 14 residues. Per germline, CDR1 MNHEY and CDR2 SMNVEV (reference sequence). The V gene end was trimmed by 4 bases and the J gene end by 2 bases; junction bases not matched to a gene: 1.

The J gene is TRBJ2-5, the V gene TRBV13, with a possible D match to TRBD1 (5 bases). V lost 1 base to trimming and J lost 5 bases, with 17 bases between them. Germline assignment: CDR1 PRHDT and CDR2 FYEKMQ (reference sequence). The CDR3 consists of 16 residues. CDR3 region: CASSLAIRVSGETQYF. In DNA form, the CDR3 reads TGTGCCAGCAGCTTAGCAATCAGGGTGTCAGGGGAGACCCAGTACTTC.

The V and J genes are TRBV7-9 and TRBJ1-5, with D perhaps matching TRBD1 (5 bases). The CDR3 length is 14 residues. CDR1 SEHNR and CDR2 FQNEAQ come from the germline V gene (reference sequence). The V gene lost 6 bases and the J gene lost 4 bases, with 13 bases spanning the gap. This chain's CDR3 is CASRGQGKNQPQHF. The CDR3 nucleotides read TGTGCCAGCAGGGGGCAGGGAAAAAATCAGCCCCAGCATTTT. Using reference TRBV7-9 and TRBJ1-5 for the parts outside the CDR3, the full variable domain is DTGVSQNPRHKITKRGQNVTFRCDPISEHNRLYWYRQTLGQGPEFLTYFQNEAQLEKSRLLSDRFSAERPKGSFSTLEIQRTEQGDSAMYLCASRGQGKNQPQHFGDGTRLSIL.

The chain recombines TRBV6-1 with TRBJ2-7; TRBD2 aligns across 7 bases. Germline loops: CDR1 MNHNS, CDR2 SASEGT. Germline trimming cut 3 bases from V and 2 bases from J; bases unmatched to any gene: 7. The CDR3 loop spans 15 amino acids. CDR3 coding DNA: TGTGCCAGCAGTGAGCTTCGGGGGGAGGCCTACGAGCAGTACTTC. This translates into CASSELRGEAYEQYF.